The 20 T cell receptor beta chains listed next were all sequenced from one sample in a study of T cell responses to AZD1222 COVID-19 vaccine (dated by TCRdb to the early 2020s). In the paper's terms, the time point label means: about 28 days (+/-7) after the second vaccine dose. Library preparation was by the immunoSEQ multiplex PCR assay. The clones in this table, taken by TCRdb from immuneACCESS, are in-frame only. Not every clone is retained; where verified, under half of the shortfall comes from an unresolved V gene, and the cause of the rest is unknown. Within this sample are approximately 150,000 clones, with less than 95% of them counted one time only. In total, the top ten clones hold approximately 6.2% of the sample. The sequenced sample was peripheral blood, obtained 28 days after the second AZD1222 dose. The receptors come from an adult who received the AZD1222 COVID-19 vaccine.

The rearrangement uses TRBV28 and TRBJ2-4; 7 nucleotides line up with TRBD2. Losses at the gene ends were 7 bases for V and 3 bases for J; bases not matched to a gene: 6. In germline, CDR1 is MDHEN, CDR2 SYDVKM. The CDR3 sequence is 14 residues long. This CDR3 is CASTLGGSKNIQYF. The DNA of the CDR3 is TGTGCCAGCACCCTCGGGGGGAGCAAAAACATTCAGTACTTC. Filled out from reference TRBV28 and TRBJ2-4, the complete variable domain reads DVKVTQSSRYLVKRTGEKVFLECVQDMDHENMFWYRQDPGLGLRLIYFSYDVKMKEKGDIPEGYSVSREKKERFSLILESASTNQTSMYLCASTLGGSKNIQYFGAGTRLSVL.

The CDR3, as DNA: TGTGCCAGCAGCGGGGGGACAGGGATTCAGAAACTGTTTTTT. This sequence encodes CASSGGTGIQKLFF. The chain employs TRBV9 and TRBJ1-4, with TRBD1 identical over 9 bases. In germline, CDR1 is SGDLS, CDR2 YYNGEE. The V segment lost 3 bases and the J segment 11 bases; nucleotides outside the gene matches: 8. This CDR3 contains 14 residues.

The chain carries TRBV11-3 and TRBJ1-2, with no clear D. V lost 5 bases and J lost 8, with 18 bases in between. The CDR3 runs 14 residues. Looked up from germline, CDR1 is SGHNT and CDR2 is YENEEA. CDR3 sequence: CASSPPGVLWGYTF. The CDR3 DNA reads as TGTGCCAGCAGCCCCCCTGGGGTTCTTTGGGGCTACACCTTC.

A single count supports this clone. The chain combines TRBV3-1 (or the pseudogene TRBV3-2) with TRBJ1-1; D is uncertain. The CDR3 is 14 amino acids. Trimming stripped 0 bases from V and 6 bases from J, with 11 bases between. From germline, CDR1 is LGHDT and CDR2 YNNKEL (reference sequence). CDR3 amino acids: CASSQDARFAEAFF. In nucleotides, the CDR3 is TGTGCCAGCAGCCAAGATGCCAGGTTCGCTGAAGCTTTCTTT.

This clone came up once. This sequence joins TRBV7-9 and TRBJ1-1; TRBD1 matches at 8 bases. The V and J ends lost 3 bases and 7 bases, in that order; junction bases with no gene match: 4. This CDR3 is 13 amino acids long. Germline CDR1 and CDR2: SEHNR and FQNEAQ (reference sequence). CDR3 amino acids: CASSLGQVNEAFF. The CDR3 nucleotides are TGTGCCAGCAGCTTGGGACAGGTGAATGAAGCTTTCTTT.

The V call is TRBV28, the J call TRBJ2-4, with TRBD1 identical over 8 bases. Germline V CDR1 and CDR2: MDHEN, SYDVKM. CDR3 size: 19 residues. The V gene end was trimmed by 2 bases and the J gene end by 0 bases; junction bases not matched to a gene: 12. The CDR3 DNA reads as TGTGCCAGCAGTTTAGGCAGGGGGCTAAACAACCTAGCCAAAAACATTCAGTACTTC. It is translated as CASSLGRGLNNLAKNIQYF.

The chain employs TRBV18 and TRBJ1-4, with TRBD1 as a possible D gene (6 bases). The CDR3 runs 16 residues. V lost 2 bases and J lost 4, with 14 bases in between. Germline values: CDR1 KGHSH, CDR2 LQKENI. The CDR3 spells CASSPASTGLNEKLFF. DNA of the CDR3: TGTGCCAGCTCACCAGCCTCGACAGGACTTAATGAAAAACTGTTTTTT.

J is TRBJ1-1 and V is TRBV7-2; D uncertain. CDR1 is SGHTA and CDR2 is FQGNSA in the germline V gene. Deletions cut 3 bases from V and 0 bases from J, with 11 bases between. The CDR3 length is 15 residues. The CDR3 coding sequence is TGTGCCAGCAGCTTGATGAGCCCTTTGAACACTGAAGCTTTCTTT. Its protein is CASSLMSPLNTEAFF.

Only one count was recorded for this clone. The rearrangement uses TRBV19 and TRBJ2-7, with 10 bases lining up with TRBD2. V trimming: 5 bases; J trimming: 6 bases; junction bases outside the gene matches: 7. The V gene's germline CDR1 is LNHDA and CDR2 SQIVND (reference sequence). The CDR3 spans 14 residues. The CDR3 region has the DNA TGTGCCAGTAGTCTAGCGGGAGTGTTAGGCGAGCAGTACTTC. Translating gives CASSLAGVLGEQYF.

The chain joins TRBV2 to TRBJ1-2; D is ambiguous. The CDR3 is made up of 11 amino acids. Trimming left V 7 bases short and J 5 bases short, with 8 bases between. CDR1 is SNHLY, CDR2 FYNNEI, per germline. CDR3 in amino acids: CASKLEYGYTF. For the CDR3, the DNA is TGTGCCAGCAAACTGGAATATGGCTACACCTTC. Full variable domain (rest looked up from reference TRBV2 and TRBJ1-2): EPEVTQTPSHQVTQMGQEVILRCVPISNHLYFYWYRQILGQKVEFLVSFYNNEISEKSEIFDDQFSVERPDGSNFTLKIRSTKLEDSAMYFCASKLEYGYTFGSGTRLTVV.

The chain uses TRBV4-3 and TRBJ2-2; maybe TRBD2 (5 bases). The CDR3 covers 17 residues. V was cut by 0 bases and J by 5 bases, with 16 bases left in between. The germline gives CDR1 LGHNA, CDR2 YSLEER. The CDR3 sequence: CASSQDLASRSTGELFF. CDR3 in DNA: TGCGCCAGCAGCCAAGATTTGGCTAGCCGGTCAACCGGGGAGCTGTTTTTT.

The CDR3 DNA sequence: TGTGCCAGCAGTTTAGGCGGACAACGGGAGACCCAGTACTTC. It specifies CASSLGGQRETQYF. V and J are TRBV27 and TRBJ2-5; D is possibly TRBD1 (5 bases). The V gene lost 2 bases and the J gene lost 5 bases, with 12 bases spanning the gap. Germline values: CDR1 MNHEY, CDR2 SMNVEV (reference sequence). This CDR3 has 14 amino acids.

J is TRBJ1-2 and V is TRBV6-6; TRBD1 aligns across 7 bases. The length of the CDR3 is 15 residues. The junction had 6 bases not matched to a gene; V was cut back by 5 bases and J by 0 bases. The germline V gene has CDR1 MNHNY and CDR2 SVGAGI (reference sequence). The chain's CDR3 is CASSLHQGANYGYTF. The CDR3 DNA follows: TGTGCCAGCAGTCTACACCAGGGGGCTAACTATGGCTACACCTTC.

The chain carries TRBV28 and TRBJ1-5; 7 bases match TRBD1. This CDR3 spans 16 amino acids. Unmatched junction bases numbered 6, after V lost 2 bases and J lost 2 bases. Per the germline V gene, CDR1 is MDHEN and CDR2 is SYDVKM. Written as DNA, the CDR3 is TGTGCCAGCAGTTTAAACAGGGGTCTTGGCAATCAGCCCCAGCATTTT. Protein product: CASSLNRGLGNQPQHF.

A few counts support this clone. The J gene is TRBJ1-2, the V gene TRBV28, with D uncertain. Germline V gene lookup returns CDR1 MDHEN and CDR2 SYDVKM. The V gene lost 2 bases and the J gene lost 8 bases, with 12 bases spanning the gap. This CDR3 has 13 residues. Here the CDR3 DNA reads TGTGCCAGCAGTTTAATCGCCCGAGGGGGCTACACCTTC. Translation: CASSLIARGGYTF.

The chain couples TRBV12-3 or TRBV12-4 to TRBJ1-6; 7 positions match TRBD1. Losses at the gene ends were 3 bases for V and 10 bases for J; bases not matched to a gene: 3. CDR3 length: 13 amino acids. The CDR3 loop reads CASSFGTESPLHF. The CDR3 bases are TGTGCCAGCAGTTTTGGGACAGAATCACCCCTCCACTTT.

The chain employs TRBV3-1 (or the pseudogene TRBV3-2) and TRBJ2-7; D might be TRBD2 (6 bases). Trimming took 0 bases from V and 2 from J, leaving 14 bases between them. This CDR3 region has 16 residues. The germline gives CDR1 LGHDT, CDR2 YNNKEL (reference sequence). The CDR3: CASSQDWRGAAYEQYF. CDR3 DNA sequence: TGTGCCAGCAGCCAAGATTGGAGGGGCGCAGCCTACGAGCAGTACTTC.

The V call is TRBV24-1, the J call TRBJ2-2, with 9 bases matching TRBD2. V gave up 0 bases and J gave up 0 bases; unmatched junction bases: 7. The CDR3 runs 19 residues. The germline V gene has CDR1 KGHDR and CDR2 SFDVKD. Written as DNA, the CDR3 is TGTGCCACCAGTGATTTGCCAGCGGGGGGACATTCGAACACCGGGGAGCTGTTTTTT. Protein sequence: CATSDLPAGGHSNTGELFF.

V is TRBV2 and J is TRBJ1-2, with 9 positions matching TRBD1. Germline V CDR1 and CDR2: SNHLY, FYNNEI. Losses at the gene ends were 7 bases for V and 6 bases for J; bases not matched to a gene: 6. CDR3 length equals 13 residues. CDR3 in amino acids: CASTGTGGDGYTF. In DNA form, the CDR3 reads TGTGCCAGCACCGGTACAGGGGGCGATGGCTACACCTTC.

The chain employs TRBV28 and TRBJ1-6; maybe TRBD1 (5 bases). This CDR3 contains 15 residues. Deletions cut 6 bases from V and 0 bases from J, with 9 bases between. Germline CDR1 reads MDHEN; CDR2 reads SYDVKM. The CDR3 DNA reads TGTGCCAGCAGACGGGGCGGCTCCTATAATTCACCCCTCCACTTT. Amino acid sequence: CASRRGGSYNSPLHF.